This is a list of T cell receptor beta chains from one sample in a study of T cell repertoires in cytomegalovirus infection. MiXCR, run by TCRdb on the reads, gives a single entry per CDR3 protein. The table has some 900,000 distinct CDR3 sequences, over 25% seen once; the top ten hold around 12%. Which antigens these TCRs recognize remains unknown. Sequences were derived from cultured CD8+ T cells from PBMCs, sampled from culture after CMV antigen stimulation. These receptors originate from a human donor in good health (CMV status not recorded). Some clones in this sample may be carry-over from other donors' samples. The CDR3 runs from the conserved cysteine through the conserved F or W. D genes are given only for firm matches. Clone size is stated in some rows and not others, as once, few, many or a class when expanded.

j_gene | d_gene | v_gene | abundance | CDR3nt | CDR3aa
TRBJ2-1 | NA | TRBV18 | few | TGTGCCATTCCGACAGACAATGAGCAGTTCTTC | CAIPTDNEQFF
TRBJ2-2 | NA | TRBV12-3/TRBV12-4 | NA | TGTGCCAGCAGTTTAGCAGGGGCCAGCACCGGGGAGCTGTTTTTT | CASSLAGASTGELFF
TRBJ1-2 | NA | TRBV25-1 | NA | TGTGCCAGCAGTGAAAGACGACAAAACTATGGCTACACCTTC | CASSERRQNYGYTF
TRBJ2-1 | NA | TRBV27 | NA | TGTGCCAGCAGTTTATATGGCCTATACAATGAGCAGTTCTTC | CASSLYGLYNEQFF
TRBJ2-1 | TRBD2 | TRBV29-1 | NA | TGCAGCGTTGAAGGGGGCGGGGGGCTTGTAAATGAGCAGTTCTTC | CSVEGGGGLVNEQFF
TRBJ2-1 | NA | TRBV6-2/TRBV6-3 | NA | TGTGCCAGCAGTTATGGGGGGACGGAGCAGTTCTTC | CASSYGGTEQFF
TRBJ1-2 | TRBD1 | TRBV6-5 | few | TGTGCCAGCAGTTATCTCCGGGACAGGCTTTTCTTC | CASSYLRDRLFF
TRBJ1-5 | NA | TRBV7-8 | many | TGTGCCAGCAGCTTTATGGGTCCCCAGCATTTT | CASSFMGPQHF
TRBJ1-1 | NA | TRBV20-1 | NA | TGCAGTGCTAGGCCCTTGGGGAACACTGAAGCTTTCTTT | CSARPLGNTEAFF
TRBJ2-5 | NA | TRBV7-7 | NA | TGTGCTAGCAGCTTAGATCTGGGAGAGGAAGAGACCCAGTACTTC | CASSLDLGEEETQYF
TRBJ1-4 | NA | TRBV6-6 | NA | TGTGCCAGCAGTTACTCGAACGGGAAACTGTTTTTT | CASSYSNGKLFF
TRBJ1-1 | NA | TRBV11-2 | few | TGTGCCAGCAGCTTAGATCCGTTTCCAAGGGGAACTGAAGCTTTCTTT | CASSLDPFPRGTEAFF
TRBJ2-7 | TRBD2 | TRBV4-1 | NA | TGCGCCAGCAGCCGAGCAGCGGGGCGAACCTACGAGCAGTACTTC | CASSRAAGRTYEQYF
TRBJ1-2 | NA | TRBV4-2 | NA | TGTGCCAGCAGCCTCGGGGAGGGCCCTCGGGGCTACACCTTC | CASSLGEGPRGYTF
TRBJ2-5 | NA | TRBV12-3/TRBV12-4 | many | TGTGCCAGCAGTGATGACATGGTGAACCAAGAGACCCAGTACTTC | CASSDDMVNQETQYF
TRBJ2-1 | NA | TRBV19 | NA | TGTGCCAGTAGTAACGTGCCAGGGGAGTATGAGCAGTTCTTC | CASSNVPGEYEQFF
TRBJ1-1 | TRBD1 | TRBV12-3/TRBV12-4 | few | TGTGCCAGCAGCCCGGGACAGGGTCCGGCTTTCTTT | CASSPGQGPAFF
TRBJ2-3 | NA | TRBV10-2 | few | TGCGCCAGCAGTGAATCCACTTCAACTAGCTTTGGTACGCAGTATTTT | CASSESTSTSFGTQYF
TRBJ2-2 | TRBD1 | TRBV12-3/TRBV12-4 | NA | TGTGCCAGCAGTTCCGGGACAGGGATTCTCGGCGGGGAGCTGTTTTTT | CASSSGTGILGGELFF
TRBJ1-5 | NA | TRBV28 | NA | TGTGCCAGCAGTTTTGGGTCGGGGGCCTTCAATCAGCCCCAGCATTTT | CASSFGSGAFNQPQHF